These 26 T cell receptor beta chains share one sample of origin, sequenced in a study of CD8 T cells in ankylosing spondylitis. From the 5' RACE reads, TCRdb called clonotypes with MiXCR, one entry per CDR3 protein. The sample comprises roughly 250,000 distinct CDR3 sequences, roughly a tenth of which are singletons, and 2.6% rests with the top ten. Sequencing input: blood, either unsorted or a sorted T cell fraction (not recorded which). The receptors shown here come from a male donor with ankylosing spondylitis or in good health (not recorded which).

Concerning this clonotype: A read error may explain this, as a much larger clone is one base away. This chain connects TRBV27 to TRBJ1-5, with D unclear. CDR1 and CDR2 from the germline V gene are MNHEY and SMNVEV (reference sequence). The CDR3 has 14 residues. CDR3 sequence reads: CVSMRLNSNQPQHF. The CDR3 nucleotides read TGTGTCAGCATGAGGCTTAATAGCAATCAGCCCCAGCATTTT.

This clonotype was seen repeatedly, ten times or more. The chain links TRBV5-1 to TRBJ2-7; D gene ambiguous. Germline V gene lookup returns CDR1 SGHRS and CDR2 YFSETQ. The CDR3 has 14 amino acids. Trimming removed 3 bases at V and 1 base at J, with 11 bases between. The chain's CDR3 is CASSSVTVSYEQYF. CDR3 sequence (DNA): TGCGCCAGCAGCTCCGTCACAGTTTCCTACGAGCAGTACTTC. The full variable domain, in which reference TRBV5-1 and TRBJ2-7 provide the parts outside the CDR3, is KAGVTQTPRYLIKTRGQQVTLSCSPISGHRSVSWYQQTPGQGLQFLFEYFSETQRNKGNFPGRFSGRQFSNSRSEMNVSTLELGDSALYLCASSSVTVSYEQYFGPGTRLTVT.

This clonotype was counted only a few times. The chain is built from TRBV5-1 and TRBJ2-7; D possibly corresponds to TRBD1 (5 bases). Germline V gene lookup returns CDR1 SGHRS and CDR2 YFSETQ. Between the trimmed V and J ends, which lost 2 bases and 0 bases, there was a span of 9 bases. The CDR3 contains 14 residues. The DNA for the CDR3 is TGCGCCAGCAGCTTACAGGACGGCTCCTACGAGCAGTACTTC. Translating gives CASSLQDGSYEQYF. Together with reference TRBV5-1 and TRBJ2-7, the CDR3 gives the full variable domain: KAGVTQTPRYLIKTRGQQVTLSCSPISGHRSVSWYQQTPGQGLQFLFEYFSETQRNKGNFPGRFSGRQFSNSRSEMNVSTLELGDSALYLCASSLQDGSYEQYFGPGTRLTVT.

Comments on this clonotype: This clone may be a read error of a much larger clone one base away. The genes are TRBV27 and TRBJ2-1; 7 bases match TRBD1. Per germline, CDR1 MNHEY and CDR2 SMNVEV (reference sequence). The CDR3 is 15 amino acids. The V segment lost 6 bases and the J segment 0 bases; nucleotides outside the gene matches: 5. The CDR3 bases are TGTGCCAGCAGCCTGGACAGGAGCTCCTACAATGAGCAGTTCTTC. Its protein product is CASSLDRSSYNEQFF.

This clonotype was seen at least ten times. V usage is TRBV3-1 and J usage is TRBJ1-5, with 10 bases fitting TRBD1. Germline loops: CDR1 LGHDT, CDR2 YNNKEL (reference sequence). The trim removed 1 base at V and 5 bases at J, leaving 2 bases unmatched. CDR3 length: 15 residues. CDR3 in amino acids: CASSQVGTGDQPQHF. DNA for the CDR3: TGTGCCAGCAGCCAAGTGGGGACAGGGGATCAGCCCCAGCATTTT.

This clonotype was detected many times. The gene calls are TRBV5-1 and TRBJ2-2; D possibly matches TRBD1 or TRBD2 (5 bases each). Trimming stripped 9 bases from V and 6 bases from J, with 9 bases between. CDR3 length: 11 amino acids. Germline CDR1 reads SGHRS; CDR2 reads YFSETQ. CDR3 sequence reads: CATGAAGELFF. CDR3 in DNA: TGCGCCACCGGGGCCGCCGGGGAGCTGTTTTTT.

The chain combines TRBV20-1 with TRBJ1-1, with a weak D call TRBD1 (6 bases). Trimming pared 1 base from V and 2 bases from J, leaving 11 bases between. The germline gives CDR1 DFQATT, CDR2 SNEGSKA (reference sequence). The CDR3 runs to 14 residues. As DNA, the CDR3 is TGCAGTGCTAGAGGGACAGTGAGAAACACTGAAGCTTTCTTT. Protein sequence: CSARGTVRNTEAFF.

This clonotype occurred a few times. J is TRBJ2-6 and V is TRBV10-2; D is unresolved. Per germline, CDR1 WSHSY and CDR2 SAAADI. The CDR3 has 18 amino acids. V was cut by 2 bases and J by 1 base, with 15 bases left in between. DNA for the CDR3: TGCGCCAGCAGTGAGGGTAGGATGGGCCTTTCTGGGGCCAACGTCCTGACTTTC. Translation gives CASSEGRMGLSGANVLTF.

This clonotype was observed many times. The J gene is TRBJ2-5, the V gene TRBV7-9; D possibly corresponds to TRBD2 (7 bases). Trimming took 5 bases from V and 5 from J, leaving 18 bases between them. This CDR3 region has 15 residues. In germline, CDR1 is SEHNR, CDR2 FQNEAQ (reference sequence). The CDR3 DNA reads as TGTGCCAGCAGCCCCAGAGGGGGGGCGAGGGAGACCCAGTACTTC. This sequence encodes CASSPRGGARETQYF. The entire variable domain, with the rest obtained from reference TRBV7-9 and TRBJ2-5, is as follows: DTGVSQNPRHKITKRGQNVTFRCDPISEHNRLYWYRQTLGQGPEFLTYFQNEAQLEKSRLLSDRFSAERPKGSFSTLEIQRTEQGDSAMYLCASSPRGGARETQYFGPGTRLLVL.

This clonotype was detected many times. The chain carries TRBV12-3 or TRBV12-4 and TRBJ2-1; D is unresolved. The ends were cut back, 2 bases at V and 9 bases at J, with 8 bases in the middle. The CDR3 sequence is 12 residues long. The CDR3 DNA reads TGTGCCAGCAGTTTACCAGGCGGTGAGCAGTTCTTC. Amino acid sequence: CASSLPGGEQFF.

This chain joins TRBV27 and TRBJ2-6, with D unclear. Germline V gives CDR1 MNHEY, CDR2 SMNVEV (reference sequence). V lost 6 bases and J 5 bases, leaving 14 bases between the germline ends. This CDR3 has 15 amino acids. CDR3 region: CASRPYTNRANVLTF. The CDR3 nucleotides are TGTGCCAGCAGACCCTATACTAACCGGGCCAACGTCCTGACTTTC.

In this sample, this clonotype turned up many times. For the CDR3, the DNA is TGTGCCAGCAGCGTAGGGGGATCGAACACTGAAGCTTTCTTT. Its protein is CASSVGGSNTEAFF. The gene calls are TRBV9 and TRBJ1-1; D remains ambiguous. Trimming removed 0 bases from V and 1 base from J, with 7 bases in between. The CDR3 loop spans 14 amino acids. Germline CDR1 SGDLS, CDR2 YYNGEE.

This clonotype was counted at least ten times. This rearrangement joins TRBV27 to TRBJ1-6; D is possibly TRBD1 (6 bases). V shed 2 bases and J shed 8 bases, with 10 bases lying between them. The CDR3 sequence is 14 residues long. CDR1 and CDR2 from the germline V gene are MNHEY and SMNVEV (reference sequence). The CDR3 DNA sequence: TGTGCCAGCAGTTTACAGGGGAACGATTCACCCCTCCACTTT. Its translation is CASSLQGNDSPLHF.

This clonotype was counted many times. The chain combines TRBV5-1 with TRBJ2-2, with unresolved D. Germline CDR1 is SGHRS and CDR2 is YFSETQ. Trimming took off 7 bases at V and 4 bases at J, with 14 bases between the two ends. This CDR3 is 14 amino acids long. CDR3 sequence reads: CASDLLGTTGELFF. CDR3 nucleotides: TGCGCCAGCGATCTTTTGGGAACCACCGGGGAGCTGTTTTTT. Full variable domain (rest looked up from reference TRBV5-1 and TRBJ2-2): KAGVTQTPRYLIKTRGQQVTLSCSPISGHRSVSWYQQTPGQGLQFLFEYFSETQRNKGNFPGRFSGRQFSNSRSEMNVSTLELGDSALYLCASDLLGTTGELFFGEGSRLTVL.

This clonotype occurred many times. The gene calls are TRBV6-2 or TRBV6-3 and TRBJ2-1, with 13 bases lining up with TRBD2. V dropped 2 bases and J dropped 6; count of bases not matched to a gene: 10. CDR3 length: 18 residues. CDR1 and CDR2 (germline): MNHEY, SVGEGT. CDR3 residues: CASSYTTLLAGGPNEQFF. Written as DNA, the CDR3 is TGTGCCAGCAGTTACACCACCCTACTAGCGGGGGGGCCCAATGAGCAGTTCTTC.

At least ten counts were recorded for this clonotype. The chain carries TRBV9 and TRBJ2-3; no clear D gene. The germline gives CDR1 SGDLS, CDR2 YYNGEE. This CDR3 is 13 amino acids long. The V end lost 3 bases, the J end lost 5 bases, and 10 bases lay between the germline ends. The CDR3 nucleotides are TGTGCCAGCAGCGGTAACCTCCGAGATACGCAGTATTTT. Residues: CASSGNLRDTQYF.

The genes are TRBV20-1 and TRBJ2-5; weak D call: TRBD2 (5 bases). CDR3 length: 15 amino acids. Germline V CDR1 and CDR2: DFQATT, SNEGSKA (reference sequence). The CDR3 loop reads CSSTRAPNEGETQYF. The CDR3 nucleotides are TGCAGCTCTACCCGGGCCCCAAACGAGGGAGAGACCCAGTACTTC.

This clonotype was picked up many times. The chain carries TRBV4-2 and TRBJ2-3; 9 bases fit TRBD2. Germline CDR1 reads LGHNA; CDR2 reads YNFKEQ. CDR3 size: 15 residues. The V and J ends lost 3 bases and 0 bases, in that order; junction bases with no gene match: 1. Here the CDR3 DNA reads TGTGCCAGCAGCCAGCTAGCGGGAAGCACAGATACGCAGTATTTT. It translates to CASSQLAGSTDTQYF.

At least ten counts were recorded for this clonotype. V is TRBV20-1 and J is TRBJ2-4, with D perhaps being TRBD1 or TRBD2 (5 bases each). This CDR3 spans 14 amino acids. Deletions cut 3 bases from V and 9 bases from J, with 18 bases between. Germline values: CDR1 DFQATT, CDR2 SNEGSKA (reference sequence). The CDR3 region has the DNA TGCAGTGCTAGGGACTTCCGGGACGCGGGCATTCAGTACTTC. This gives the protein CSARDFRDAGIQYF.

This clonotype was seen ten or more times. V gene TRBV12-3 or TRBV12-4 combines with J gene TRBJ1-1, with 7 nucleotides matching TRBD1. The trim removed 2 bases at V and 5 bases at J, leaving 5 bases unmatched. This CDR3 spans 14 amino acids. The CDR3 coding sequence is TGTGCCAGCAGTTTACGGCAGGGGGGAACTGAAGCTTTCTTT. Its translation: CASSLRQGGTEAFF.

The chain has TRBV5-1 and TRBJ1-1, with TRBD1 matching 9 bases. V trimming: 2 bases; J trimming: 4 bases; junction bases outside the gene matches: 9. The CDR3 runs to 16 residues. Germline CDR1 is SGHRS and CDR2 is YFSETQ. The chain's CDR3 is CASSFPPPTGGTEAFF. The CDR3 coding sequence is TGCGCCAGCAGCTTCCCCCCGCCGACAGGGGGCACTGAAGCTTTCTTT. Full variable domain (rest looked up from reference TRBV5-1 and TRBJ1-1): KAGVTQTPRYLIKTRGQQVTLSCSPISGHRSVSWYQQTPGQGLQFLFEYFSETQRNKGNFPGRFSGRQFSNSRSEMNVSTLELGDSALYLCASSFPPPTGGTEAFFGQGTRLTVV.

This clonotype showed up many times. The chain is built from TRBV2 and TRBJ2-5; no clear D gene. This CDR3 is built from 14 residues. Germline V gene lookup returns CDR1 SNHLY and CDR2 FYNNEI. V dropped 4 bases and J dropped 5 bases, with 14 bases sitting between them. CDR3 amino acids: CASSVVRSIETQYF. CDR3 bases: TGTGCCAGCAGTGTGGTCAGGTCTATCGAGACCCAGTACTTC.

In this sample, this clonotype turned up a few times. The chain couples TRBV11-2 to TRBJ2-3; 10 bases match TRBD2. V was pared by 0 bases and J by 4 bases, with 7 bases of the junction left unmatched. The germline V gene encodes CDR1 SGHAT and CDR2 FQNNGV. The CDR3 covers 17 residues. The DNA of the CDR3 is TGTGCCAGCAGCTTAGATCCAGCGGGGGGGCCAGCAGATACGCAGTATTTT. It encodes CASSLDPAGGPADTQYF.

The rearrangement links TRBV7-2 to TRBJ2-2; D remains unclear. Germline V gene sequence: CDR1 SGHTA, CDR2 FQGNSA. Trimming shortened V by 2 bases and J by 3 bases, and 7 bases separated the two germline ends. This CDR3 contains 14 residues. The CDR3 sequence: CASSLSRHTGELFF. The CDR3 DNA sequence: TGTGCCAGCAGCTTAAGTAGGCACACCGGGGAGCTGTTTTTT.

This clonotype was recorded a few times. The chain carries TRBV27 and TRBJ2-1; 14 bases match TRBD2. The CDR3 length is 15 residues. V was clipped by 8 bases and J by 10 bases; unmatched bases: 10. Germline CDR1 and CDR2: MNHEY and SMNVEV (reference sequence). The CDR3 DNA follows: TGTGCCAGCTCCCCCGGGACTAGCGGGGGTTCAGAGCAGTTCTTC. As protein: CASSPGTSGGSEQFF.

This clonotype was found a few times. The chain is built from TRBV7-6 and TRBJ2-5, with 12 bases matching TRBD2. CDR3 size: 16 residues. In germline, CDR1 is SGHVS, CDR2 FNYEAQ. V dropped 4 bases and J dropped 3; count of bases not matched to a gene: 6. Here the CDR3 DNA reads TGTGCCAGCAGCTCAAGACTAGCGGGGGCCGAAGAGACCCAGTACTTC. Its protein is CASSSRLAGAEETQYF.